This TCR beta chain is drawn from a study of blood T cell repertoires in COVID-19. Whole-study context: The origin of the acute and convalescent COVID-19 samples was the United States, Italy and Spain. In each case, the material was cDNA or gDNA derived from T cells, B-cell-depleted T cells, or PBMCs.

This CDR3 region has 15 residues. Trimming pared 5 bases from V and 3 bases from J, leaving 16 bases between. CDR1 and CDR2 from the germline V gene are SGHAT and FQNNGV. In the original workflow: Amplification from reference gene primers served as the basis for estimated nucleated cell counts. Clones were read by immunoSEQ multiplex PCR, and TCRdb kept only the in-frame ones, dropping some. V, J and clone size are taken as reported in that table, and D and trimming were inferred from the DNA itself. The data hold 200,000 to 250,000 clones, with approximately 80% observed a single time. Sequencing used peripheral blood. The sequence was obtained from a man aged 45-65 years with active or convalescent COVID-19. The rearrangement joins TRBV11-2 to TRBJ1-2, with D unresolved. This chain's CDR3 is CASSDEVYTDYGYTF. The CDR3, as DNA: TGTGCCAGCAGCGACGAGGTTTACACCGACTATGGCTACACCTTC.